At least ten counts were recorded for the clone carrying this TCR beta chain. CDR3 length: 11 amino acids. V lost 6 bases, J lost 2 bases, and 4 bases lay in between. The germline gives CDR1 MNHNS, CDR2 SASEGT. This sample is part of a study of beta chain features in type 1 diabetes. The whole isolated RNA underwent reverse transcription, so sequencing captured expressed TCRB transcripts. Clones were read by immunoSEQ multiplex PCR, and TCRdb kept only the in-frame ones, dropping some. The sample records about 140,000 clones, roughly 9.3% being singletons. Sequencing was done on a sample of central memory CD4+ T cells from blood. The rearrangement uses TRBV6-1 and TRBJ2-5; D is unclear. The sequence was obtained from a woman in her thirties or forties in good health. The CDR3 protein is CASSRQETQYF. Here the CDR3 DNA reads TGTGCCAGCAGCAGACAAGAGACCCAGTACTTC.